The present T cell receptor (beta chain) was sequenced within a study of CD8 T cells in Susac syndrome. The CDR3 has 12 residues. CDR1 is MGHDK, CDR2 SYGVNS, per germline. V was clipped by 5 bases and J by 6 bases, with 10 bases between them. cDNA came from around 0.5 to 1 ug RNA primed by random hexamers. By means of immunoSEQ multiplex PCR, TCR beta CDR3 spanning 54 Vbeta and 13 Jbeta underwent amplification. TCRdb reprocessed the immunoSEQ multiplex PCR reads via MiXCR and lists one record per CDR3 protein. The data contain under 250,000 distinct CDR3 sequences, just under 95% of them seen just once; the ten biggest clones take up 0.07% to 0.09%. Sequencing of TCR beta drew on CD8+ and CD4+ T cells from blood. The CD8+ and CD4+ T cells were isolated magnetically using a negative isolation approach, whereas the TEMRA cells were enriched by FACS.

The sequence was collected from a human donor with multiple sclerosis. Specimen: CD4+ T cells from PBMCs. V usage is TRBV25-1 and J usage is TRBJ1-2, with D hard to call. CDR3 amino acids: CASSPGRDGYTF. CDR3 nucleotide sequence: TGTGCCAGCAGTCCCGGGAGGGATGGCTACACCTTC.